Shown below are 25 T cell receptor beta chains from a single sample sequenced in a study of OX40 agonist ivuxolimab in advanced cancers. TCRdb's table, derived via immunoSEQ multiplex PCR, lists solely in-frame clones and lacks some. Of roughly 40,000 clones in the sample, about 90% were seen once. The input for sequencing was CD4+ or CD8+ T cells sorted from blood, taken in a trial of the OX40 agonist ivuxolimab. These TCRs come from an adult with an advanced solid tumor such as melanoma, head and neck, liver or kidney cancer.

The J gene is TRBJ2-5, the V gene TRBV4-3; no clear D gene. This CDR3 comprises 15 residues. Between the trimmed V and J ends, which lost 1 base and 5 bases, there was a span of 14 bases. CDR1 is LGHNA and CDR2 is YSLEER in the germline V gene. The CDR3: CASSQGARLGETQYF. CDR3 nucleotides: TGCGCCAGCAGCCAAGGAGCAAGGCTGGGGGAGACCCAGTACTTC.

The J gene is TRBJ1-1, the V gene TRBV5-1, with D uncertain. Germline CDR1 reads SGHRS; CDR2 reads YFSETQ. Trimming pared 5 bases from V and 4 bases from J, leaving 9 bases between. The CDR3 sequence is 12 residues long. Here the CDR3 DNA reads TGCGCCAGCAGTAAGGATCGCACTGAAGCTTTCTTT. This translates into CASSKDRTEAFF.

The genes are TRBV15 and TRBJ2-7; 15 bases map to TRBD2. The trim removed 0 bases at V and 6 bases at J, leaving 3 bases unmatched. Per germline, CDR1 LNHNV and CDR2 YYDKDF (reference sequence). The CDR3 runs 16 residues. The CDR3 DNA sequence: TGTGCCACCAGCAGAGATATGGGACTAGCGGGAGGCGAGCAGTACTTC. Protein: CATSRDMGLAGGEQYF.

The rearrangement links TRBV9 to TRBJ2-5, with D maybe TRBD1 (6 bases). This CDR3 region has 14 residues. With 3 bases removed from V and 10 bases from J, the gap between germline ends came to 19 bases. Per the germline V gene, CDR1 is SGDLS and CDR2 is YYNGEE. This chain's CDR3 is CASSEDSFPKDQYF. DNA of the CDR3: TGTGCCAGCAGCGAGGACAGCTTTCCCAAGGACCAGTACTTC.

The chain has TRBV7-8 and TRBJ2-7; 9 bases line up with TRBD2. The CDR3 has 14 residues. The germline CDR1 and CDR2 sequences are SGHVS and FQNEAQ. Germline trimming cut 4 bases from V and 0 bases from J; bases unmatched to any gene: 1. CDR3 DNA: TGTGCCAGCAGCTCGACTAGCGGCTCCTACGAGCAGTACTTC. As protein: CASSSTSGSYEQYF.

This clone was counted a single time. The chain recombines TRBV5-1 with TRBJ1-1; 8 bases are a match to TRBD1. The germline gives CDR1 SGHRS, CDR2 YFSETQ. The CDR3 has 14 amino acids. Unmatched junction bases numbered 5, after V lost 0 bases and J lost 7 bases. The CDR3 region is CASSLALGTGEAFF. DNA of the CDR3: TGCGCCAGCAGCTTGGCCCTAGGGACAGGTGAAGCTTTCTTT.

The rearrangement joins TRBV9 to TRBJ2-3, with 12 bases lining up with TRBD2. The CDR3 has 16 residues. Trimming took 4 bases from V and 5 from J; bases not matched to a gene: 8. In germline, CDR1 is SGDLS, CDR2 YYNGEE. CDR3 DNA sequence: TGTGCCAGCAGCACGGGACTAGCGGGCTTTAGAGATACGCAGTATTTT. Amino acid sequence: CASSTGLAGFRDTQYF.

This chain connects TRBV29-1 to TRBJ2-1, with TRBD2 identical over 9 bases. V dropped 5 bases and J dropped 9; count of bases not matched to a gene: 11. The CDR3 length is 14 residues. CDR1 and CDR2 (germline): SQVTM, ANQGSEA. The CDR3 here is CSVRSGRDPTEQFF. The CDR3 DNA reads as TGCAGCGTTCGTAGCGGGAGAGATCCAACTGAGCAGTTCTTC.

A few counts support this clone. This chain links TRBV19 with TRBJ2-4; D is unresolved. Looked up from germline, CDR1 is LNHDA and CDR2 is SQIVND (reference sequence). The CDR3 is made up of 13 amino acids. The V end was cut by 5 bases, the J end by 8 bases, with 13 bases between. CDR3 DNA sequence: TGTGCCAGTAGTTTGTGGGCGTGGGACATTCAGTACTTC. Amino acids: CASSLWAWDIQYF.

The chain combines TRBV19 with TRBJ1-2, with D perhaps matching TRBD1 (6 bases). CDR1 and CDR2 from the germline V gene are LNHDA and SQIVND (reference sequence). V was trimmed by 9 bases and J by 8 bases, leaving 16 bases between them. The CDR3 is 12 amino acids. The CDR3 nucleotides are TGTGCCAGCACTGACAGGCTTTACGGCTACACCTTC. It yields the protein CASTDRLYGYTF.

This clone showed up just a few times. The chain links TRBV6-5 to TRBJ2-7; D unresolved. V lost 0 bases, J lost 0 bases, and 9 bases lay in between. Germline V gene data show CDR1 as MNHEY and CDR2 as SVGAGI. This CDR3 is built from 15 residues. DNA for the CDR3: TGTGCCAGCAGTTACTCGTGGCAGAGCTCCTACGAGCAGTACTTC. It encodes CASSYSWQSSYEQYF.

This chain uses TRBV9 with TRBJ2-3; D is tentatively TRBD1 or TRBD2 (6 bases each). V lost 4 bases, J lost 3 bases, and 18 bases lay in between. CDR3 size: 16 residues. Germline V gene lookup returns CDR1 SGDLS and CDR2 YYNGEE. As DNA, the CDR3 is TGTGCCAGCAGCCAAGAAGGGGGAGGTTTTACAGATACGCAGTATTTT. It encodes CASSQEGGGFTDTQYF.

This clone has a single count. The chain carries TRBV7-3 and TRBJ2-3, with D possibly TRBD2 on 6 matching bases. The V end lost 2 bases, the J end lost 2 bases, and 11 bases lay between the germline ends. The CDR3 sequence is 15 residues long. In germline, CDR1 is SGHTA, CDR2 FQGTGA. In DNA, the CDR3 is TGTGCCAGCAGCTTATACGGGAGTCCCACAGATACGCAGTATTTT. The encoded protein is CASSLYGSPTDTQYF.

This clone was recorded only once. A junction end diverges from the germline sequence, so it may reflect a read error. In DNA form, the CDR3 reads TGTGCTAGCAGCCTATCGACCGGGACACCAAGCACCGGGGAGCTGTTTTTT. Translating gives CASSLSTGTPSTGELFF. This sequence joins TRBV7-7 and TRBJ2-2, with a weak D call TRBD1 (6 bases). Germline V gene sequence: CDR1 SSHAT, CDR2 FNYEAQ (reference sequence). The CDR3 length is 17 residues.

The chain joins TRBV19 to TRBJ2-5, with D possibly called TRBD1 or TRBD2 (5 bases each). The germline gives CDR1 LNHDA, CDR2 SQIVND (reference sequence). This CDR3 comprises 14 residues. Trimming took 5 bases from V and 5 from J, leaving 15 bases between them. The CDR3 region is CASSPGALGETQYF. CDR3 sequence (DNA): TGTGCCAGTAGTCCCGGGGCGTTGGGGGAGACCCAGTACTTC.

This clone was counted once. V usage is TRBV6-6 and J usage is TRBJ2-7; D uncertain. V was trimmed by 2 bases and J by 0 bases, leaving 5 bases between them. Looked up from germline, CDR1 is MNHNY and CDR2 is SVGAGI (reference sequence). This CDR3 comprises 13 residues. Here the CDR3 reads CASSYSSSYEQYF. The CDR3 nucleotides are TGTGCCAGCAGTTACAGTAGCTCCTACGAGCAGTACTTC.

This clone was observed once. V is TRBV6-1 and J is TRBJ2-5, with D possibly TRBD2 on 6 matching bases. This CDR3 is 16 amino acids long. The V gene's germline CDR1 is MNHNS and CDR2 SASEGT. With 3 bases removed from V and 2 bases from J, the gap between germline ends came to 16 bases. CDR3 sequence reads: CASSEGGWAEQETQYF. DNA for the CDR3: TGTGCCAGCAGTGAGGGGGGTTGGGCGGAACAAGAGACCCAGTACTTC.

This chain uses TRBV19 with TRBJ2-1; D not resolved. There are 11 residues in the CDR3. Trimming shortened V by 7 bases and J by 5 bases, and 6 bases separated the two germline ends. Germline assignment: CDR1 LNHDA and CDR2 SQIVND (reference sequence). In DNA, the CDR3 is TGTGCCAGTAACCTTAACAATGAGCAGTTCTTC. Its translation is CASNLNNEQFF.

This CDR3 is CASSQVSGSITDTQYF. In nucleotides, the CDR3 is TGTGCCAGCAGCCAGGTTAGCGGGAGTATAACAGATACGCAGTATTTT. The J gene is TRBJ2-3, the V gene TRBV4-2, with 9 bases fitting TRBD2. V was pared by 3 bases and J by 3 bases, with 7 bases of the junction left unmatched. Germline V gene sequence: CDR1 LGHNA, CDR2 YNFKEQ. The CDR3 length is 16 residues.

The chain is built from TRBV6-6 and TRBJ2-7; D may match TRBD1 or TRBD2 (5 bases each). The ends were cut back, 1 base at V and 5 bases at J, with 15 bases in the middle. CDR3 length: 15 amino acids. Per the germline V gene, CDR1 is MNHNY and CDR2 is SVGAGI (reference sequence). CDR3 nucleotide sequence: TGTGCCAGCAGTTACTTGGGGCCAGGGCGGGACGAGCAGTACTTC. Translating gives CASSYLGPGRDEQYF.

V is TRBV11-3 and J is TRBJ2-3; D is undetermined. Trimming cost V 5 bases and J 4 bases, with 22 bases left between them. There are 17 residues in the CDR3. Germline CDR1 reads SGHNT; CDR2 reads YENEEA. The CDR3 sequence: CASSPNPPAPPADTQYF. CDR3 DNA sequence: TGTGCCAGCAGCCCCAACCCTCCGGCCCCCCCGGCAGATACGCAGTATTTT.

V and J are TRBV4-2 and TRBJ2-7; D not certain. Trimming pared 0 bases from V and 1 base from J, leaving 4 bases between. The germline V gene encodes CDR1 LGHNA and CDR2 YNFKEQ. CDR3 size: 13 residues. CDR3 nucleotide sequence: TGTGCCAGCAGCCAAGACATTTCCTACGAGCAGTACTTC. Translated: CASSQDISYEQYF.

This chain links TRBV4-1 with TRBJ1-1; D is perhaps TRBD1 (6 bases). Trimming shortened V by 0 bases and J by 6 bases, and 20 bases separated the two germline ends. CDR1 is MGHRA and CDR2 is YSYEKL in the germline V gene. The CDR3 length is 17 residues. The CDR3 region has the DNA TGCGCCAGCAGCCAAGATAAGACAGGCAGATACATCGCTGAAGCTTTCTTT. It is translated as CASSQDKTGRYIAEAFF.

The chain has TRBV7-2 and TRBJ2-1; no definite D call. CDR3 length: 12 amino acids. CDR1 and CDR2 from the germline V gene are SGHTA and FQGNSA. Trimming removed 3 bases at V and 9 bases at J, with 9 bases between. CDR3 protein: CASSFSLAEQFF. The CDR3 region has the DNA TGTGCCAGCAGCTTTAGCCTGGCTGAGCAGTTCTTC.

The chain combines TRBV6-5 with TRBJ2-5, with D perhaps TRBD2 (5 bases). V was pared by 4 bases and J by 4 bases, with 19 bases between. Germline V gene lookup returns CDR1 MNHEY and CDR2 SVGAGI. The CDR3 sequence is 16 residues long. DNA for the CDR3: TGTGCCAGCAGTTCTTCCTGGGGAATTGAGGGAGAGACCCAGTACTTC. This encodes CASSSSWGIEGETQYF.